This T cell receptor (beta chain) was found in a study of Graves' ophthalmopathy and Graves' hyperthyroidism. V lost 3 bases to trimming and J lost 1 base, with 10 bases between them. Germline lookup yields CDR1 MGHDK and CDR2 SYGVNS. This CDR3 has 14 amino acids. Findings and caveats of the study: Sensitivity of roughly 71% and specificity of less than 75% were achieved by the model that predicted ophthalmopathy progression. Blood also contained most of the expanded thyroid clonotypes above 0.001 frequency.

The study amplified TCR beta CDR3 regions using RNA transcripts. A first-round RT-PCR used HTBI primers, followed by a second-round multiplex PCR. Using its own MiXCR run on the multiplex PCR reads, TCRdb lists one record per CDR3 protein. Of around 400,000 distinct CDR3 sequences in the sample, roughly 21% are singletons; the top ten hold roughly 3%. At least ten counts were recorded for this clonotype. As yet, its antigen is unknown. Hyperthyroidism patients were newly diagnosed, under 2 months' duration, aged 18 to 65. The rearrangement uses TRBV25-1 and TRBJ2-7, with D possibly TRBD1 on 6 matching bases. The source is a woman between 18 and 29 years old with stable Graves' hyperthyroidism. The specimen was peripheral blood. This chain's CDR3 is CASSESRGSYEQYF. CDR3 DNA: TGTGCCAGCAGTGAGTCTAGGGGGTCCTACGAGCAGTACTTC.